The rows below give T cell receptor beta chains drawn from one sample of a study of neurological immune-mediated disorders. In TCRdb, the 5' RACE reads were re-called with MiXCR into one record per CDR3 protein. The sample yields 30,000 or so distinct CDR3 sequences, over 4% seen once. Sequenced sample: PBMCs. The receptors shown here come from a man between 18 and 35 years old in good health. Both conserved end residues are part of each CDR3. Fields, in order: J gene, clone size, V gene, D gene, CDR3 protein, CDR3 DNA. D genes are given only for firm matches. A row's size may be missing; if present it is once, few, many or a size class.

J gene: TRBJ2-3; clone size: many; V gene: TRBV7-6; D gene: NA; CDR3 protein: CASSLARVWGTDTQYF; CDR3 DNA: TGTGCCAGCAGCTTAGCGCGAGTTTGGGGCACAGATACGCAGTATTTT
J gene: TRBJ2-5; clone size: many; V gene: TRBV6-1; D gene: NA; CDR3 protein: CASSGGGGSETQYF; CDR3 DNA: TGTGCCAGCAGTGGGGGTGGGGGCTCCGAGACCCAGTACTTC
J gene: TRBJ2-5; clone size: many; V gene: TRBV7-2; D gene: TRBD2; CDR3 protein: CASSTWQRGGGTQYF; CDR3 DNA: TGTGCCAGCAGCACCTGGCAGCGGGGGGGTGGGACCCAGTACTTC
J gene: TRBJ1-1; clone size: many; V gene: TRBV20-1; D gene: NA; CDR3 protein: CSARSTSQNTEAFF; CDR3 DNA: TGCAGTGCTAGATCTACTTCACAGAACACTGAAGCTTTCTTT
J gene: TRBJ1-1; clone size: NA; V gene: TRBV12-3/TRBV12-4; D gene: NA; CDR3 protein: CSSSLGDGNRYTEAFF; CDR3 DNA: TGTTCCAGCAGTTTAGGGGACGGGAACAGGTACACTGAAGCTTTCTTT
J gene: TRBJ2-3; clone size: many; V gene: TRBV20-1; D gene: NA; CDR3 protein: CSAREAGPDTQYF; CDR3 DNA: TGCAGTGCTAGAGAAGCAGGGCCAGATACGCAGTATTTT
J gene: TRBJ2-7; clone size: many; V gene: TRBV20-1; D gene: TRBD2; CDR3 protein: CSARDLAKGLASTEQYF; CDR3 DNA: TGCAGTGCTAGAGATCTTGCCAAAGGACTAGCGAGCACCGAGCAGTACTTC
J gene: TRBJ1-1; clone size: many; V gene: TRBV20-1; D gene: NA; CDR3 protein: CSAVDVPTEAFF; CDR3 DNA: TGCAGTGCAGTGGACGTCCCCACTGAAGCTTTCTTT
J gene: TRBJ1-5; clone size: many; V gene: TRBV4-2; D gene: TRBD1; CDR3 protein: CASSRQRGTGDQPQHF; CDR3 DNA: TGTGCCAGCAGCCGACAAAGGGGGACAGGGGATCAGCCCCAGCATTTT
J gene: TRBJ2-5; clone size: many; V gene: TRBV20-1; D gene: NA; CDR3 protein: CSARALRTTKYQETQYF; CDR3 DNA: TGCAGTGCTAGAGCGTTGCGGACTACAAAGTACCAAGAGACCCAGTACTTC
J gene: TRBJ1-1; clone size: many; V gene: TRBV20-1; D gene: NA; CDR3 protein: CSARVNNKRVAFF; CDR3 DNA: TGCAGTGCTAGAGTTAACAACAAAAGGGTGGCTTTCTTT
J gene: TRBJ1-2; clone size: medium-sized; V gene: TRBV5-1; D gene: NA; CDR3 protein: CASSLDGKGYTF; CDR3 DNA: TGCGCCAGCAGCTTGGACGGGAAAGGCTACACCTTC
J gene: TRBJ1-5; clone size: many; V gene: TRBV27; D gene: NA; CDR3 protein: CASSFIDQPQHF; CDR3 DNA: TGTGCCAGCAGTTTTATTGATCAGCCCCAGCATTTT
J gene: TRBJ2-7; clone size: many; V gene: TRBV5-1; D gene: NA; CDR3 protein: CASSPRGGSAYEQYF; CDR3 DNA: TGCGCCAGCAGCCCTAGGGGGGGGTCGGCCTACGAGCAGTACTTC
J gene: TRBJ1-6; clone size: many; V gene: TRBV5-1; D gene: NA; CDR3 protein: CASSPGRTNSPLHF; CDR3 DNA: TGCGCCAGCAGCCCGGGACGGACGAATTCACCCCTCCACTTT
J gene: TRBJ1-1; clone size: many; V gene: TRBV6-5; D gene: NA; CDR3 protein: CASSYVGQSVAEAFF; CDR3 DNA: TGTGCCAGCAGTTACGTTGGCCAAAGTGTCGCTGAAGCTTTCTTT
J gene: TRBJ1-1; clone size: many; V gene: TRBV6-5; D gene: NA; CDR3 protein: CASSYGPTGEAFF; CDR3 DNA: TGTGCCAGCAGTTACGGGCCGACGGGGGAAGCTTTCTTT
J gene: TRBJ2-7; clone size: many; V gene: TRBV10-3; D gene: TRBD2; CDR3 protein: CAISGQPSGGYEQYF; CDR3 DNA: TGTGCCATCAGTGGCCAGCCTAGCGGGGGCTACGAGCAGTACTTC
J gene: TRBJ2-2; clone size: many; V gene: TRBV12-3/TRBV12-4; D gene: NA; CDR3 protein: CASSRPDYGGGELFF; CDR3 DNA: TGTGCCAGCAGTCGCCCGGATTACGGGGGCGGGGAGCTGTTTTTT
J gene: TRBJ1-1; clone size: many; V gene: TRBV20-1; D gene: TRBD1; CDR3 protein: CSASSWTGGPWGAFF; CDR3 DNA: TGCAGTGCTAGTAGCTGGACAGGGGGACCCTGGGGCGCTTTCTTT
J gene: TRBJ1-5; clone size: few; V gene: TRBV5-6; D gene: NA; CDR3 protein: CASSLGQINQPQHF; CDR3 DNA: TGTGCCAGCAGCTTGGGACAGATTAATCAGCCCCAGCATTTT
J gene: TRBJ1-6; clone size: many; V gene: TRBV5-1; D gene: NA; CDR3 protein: CASSLNSQRNSPLHF; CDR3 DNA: TGCGCCAGCAGCTTGAACAGCCAGAGAAATTCACCCCTCCACTTT
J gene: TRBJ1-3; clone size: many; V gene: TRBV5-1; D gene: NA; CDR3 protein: CASSLDQVATGNTIYF; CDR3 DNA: TGCGCCAGCAGCTTGGATCAGGTGGCAACTGGAAACACCATATATTTT